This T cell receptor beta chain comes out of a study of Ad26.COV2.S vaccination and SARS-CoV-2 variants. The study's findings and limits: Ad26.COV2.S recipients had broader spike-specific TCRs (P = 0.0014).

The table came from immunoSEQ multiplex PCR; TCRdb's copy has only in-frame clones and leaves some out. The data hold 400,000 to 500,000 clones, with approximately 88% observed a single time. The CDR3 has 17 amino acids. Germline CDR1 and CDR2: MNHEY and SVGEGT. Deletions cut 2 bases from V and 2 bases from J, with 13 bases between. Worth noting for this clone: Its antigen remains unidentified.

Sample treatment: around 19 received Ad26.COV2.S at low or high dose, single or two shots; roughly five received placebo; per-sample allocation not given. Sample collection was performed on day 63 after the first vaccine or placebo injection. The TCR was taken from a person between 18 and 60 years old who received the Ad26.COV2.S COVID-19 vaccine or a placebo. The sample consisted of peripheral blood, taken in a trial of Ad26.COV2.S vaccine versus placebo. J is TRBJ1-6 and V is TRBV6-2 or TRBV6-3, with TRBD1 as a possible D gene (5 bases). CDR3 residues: CASSYPRDATYNSPLHF. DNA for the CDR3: TGTGCCAGCAGTTACCCCCGGGACGCAACCTATAATTCACCCCTCCACTTT.